These T cell receptor beta chains were read from a single sample in a study of prognosis after radiotherapy for stage I lung cancer. TCRdb re-called the multiplex PCR reads with MiXCR, one entry per CDR3 protein. The sample carries roughly 13,000 distinct CDR3 sequences, roughly 29% recorded once. Here the sequenced sample was PBMCs, taken before or after stereotactic body radiation therapy (not recorded which). These receptors were obtained from a donor aged 50 or older with non-small cell lung cancer. CDR3s include the opening cysteine and the closing phenylalanine or tryptophan.

v_gene	j_gene	CDR3aa
TRBV13	TRBJ2-7	CASPKWAGGTYEQYF
TRBV20-1	TRBJ1-4	CSARGQGGEKLFF
TRBV12-3/TRBV12-4	TRBJ2-2	CASRTTSPGELFF
TRBV7-9	TRBJ2-7	CASSLLDSSYEQYF
TRBV28	TRBJ1-4	CAIIPSGTGSEKLFF
TRBV10-3	TRBJ1-2	CAISESQSLFYGYTF
TRBV2	TRBJ1-1	CASSGDRGTEAFF
TRBV27	TRBJ2-3	CESSLSPLGSVTYF
TRBV6-4	TRBJ2-1	CASSVGQGANDEQFF
TRBV5-8	TRBJ1-5	CASSLDGYSNQPQHF
TRBV6-2/TRBV6-3	TRBJ2-5	CASSYGVTTQYF
TRBV5-1	TRBJ1-1	CASSYGRGPSEAFF
TRBV5-1	TRBJ2-1	CASSVWGLANEQFF
TRBV9	TRBJ2-7	CASSPTGLRTDEQYF
TRBV11-2	TRBJ1-2	CASSTDRDNYGYTF
TRBV7-9	TRBJ2-3	CASSPRWGLAGEHTQYF
TRBV27	TRBJ1-2	CASTLKVVRGASYTF
TRBV6-1	TRBJ1-5	CASSGDTGQPQHF